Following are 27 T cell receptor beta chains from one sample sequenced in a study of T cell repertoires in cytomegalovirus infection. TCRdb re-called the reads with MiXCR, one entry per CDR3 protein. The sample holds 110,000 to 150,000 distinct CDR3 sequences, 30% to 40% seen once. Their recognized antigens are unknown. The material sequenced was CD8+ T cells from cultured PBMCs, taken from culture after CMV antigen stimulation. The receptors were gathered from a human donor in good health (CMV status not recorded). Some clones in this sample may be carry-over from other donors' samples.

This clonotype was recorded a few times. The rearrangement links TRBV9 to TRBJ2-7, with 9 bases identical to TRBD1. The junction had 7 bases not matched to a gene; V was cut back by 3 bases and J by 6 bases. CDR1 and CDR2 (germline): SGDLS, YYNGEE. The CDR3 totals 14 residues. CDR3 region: CASSARDRVFEQYF. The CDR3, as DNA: TGTGCCAGCAGCGCCCGGGACAGGGTGTTCGAGCAGTACTTC.

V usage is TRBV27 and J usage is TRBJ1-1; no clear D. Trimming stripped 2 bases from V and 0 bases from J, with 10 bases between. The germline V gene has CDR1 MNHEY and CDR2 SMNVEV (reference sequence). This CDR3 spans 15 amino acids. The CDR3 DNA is TGTGCCAGCAGTTTAGAGGCCGGATTGAACACTGAAGCTTTCTTT. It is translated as CASSLEAGLNTEAFF.

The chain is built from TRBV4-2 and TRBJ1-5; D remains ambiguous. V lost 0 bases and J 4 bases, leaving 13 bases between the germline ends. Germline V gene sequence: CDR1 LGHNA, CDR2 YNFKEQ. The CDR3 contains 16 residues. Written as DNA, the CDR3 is TGTGCCAGCAGCCAAGATCTCCCCGTTCCAAATCAGCCCCAGCATTTT. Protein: CASSQDLPVPNQPQHF.

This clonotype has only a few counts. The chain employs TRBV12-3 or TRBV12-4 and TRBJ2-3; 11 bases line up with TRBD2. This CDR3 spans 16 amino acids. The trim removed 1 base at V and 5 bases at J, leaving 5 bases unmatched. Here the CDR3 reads CASSLVTSGGEDTQYF. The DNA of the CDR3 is TGTGCCAGCAGTTTAGTTACTAGCGGGGGAGAAGATACGCAGTATTTT.

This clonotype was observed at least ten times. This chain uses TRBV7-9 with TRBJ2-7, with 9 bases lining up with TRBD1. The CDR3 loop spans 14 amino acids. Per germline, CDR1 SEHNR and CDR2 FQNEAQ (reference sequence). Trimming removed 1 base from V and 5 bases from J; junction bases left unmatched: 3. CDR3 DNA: TGTGCCAGCAGCTTAGACAGGGGGCGCAACGAGCAGTACTTC. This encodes CASSLDRGRNEQYF.

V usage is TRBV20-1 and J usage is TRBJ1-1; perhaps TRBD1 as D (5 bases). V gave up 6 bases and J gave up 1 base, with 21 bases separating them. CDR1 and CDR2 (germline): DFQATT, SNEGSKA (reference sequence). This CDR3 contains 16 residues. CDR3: CSAIPDIGFGNTEAFF. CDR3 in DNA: TGCAGTGCCATCCCGGACATTGGGTTTGGGAACACTGAAGCTTTCTTT.

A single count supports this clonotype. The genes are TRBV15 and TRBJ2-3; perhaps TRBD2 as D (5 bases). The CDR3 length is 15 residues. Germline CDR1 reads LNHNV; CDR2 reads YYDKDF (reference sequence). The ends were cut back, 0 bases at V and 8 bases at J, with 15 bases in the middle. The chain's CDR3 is CATSRDLLATGTQYF. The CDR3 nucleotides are TGTGCCACCAGCAGAGATCTCCTAGCCACGGGTACGCAGTATTTT.

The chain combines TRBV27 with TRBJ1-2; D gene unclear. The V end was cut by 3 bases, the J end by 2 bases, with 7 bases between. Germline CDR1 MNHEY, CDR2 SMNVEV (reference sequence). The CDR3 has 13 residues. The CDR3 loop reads CASSFGENYGYTF. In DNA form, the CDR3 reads TGTGCCAGCAGTTTCGGGGAAAACTATGGCTACACCTTC.

This CDR3 reads CSELAGSTDTQYF. DNA for the CDR3: TGCAGCGAACTAGCGGGGTCCACAGATACGCAGTATTTT. The chain has TRBV29-1 and TRBJ2-3, with TRBD2 matching 10 bases. Germline assignment: CDR1 SQVTM and CDR2 ANQGSEA. There are 13 residues in the CDR3. Trimming took 7 bases from V and 2 from J; bases not matched to a gene: 3.

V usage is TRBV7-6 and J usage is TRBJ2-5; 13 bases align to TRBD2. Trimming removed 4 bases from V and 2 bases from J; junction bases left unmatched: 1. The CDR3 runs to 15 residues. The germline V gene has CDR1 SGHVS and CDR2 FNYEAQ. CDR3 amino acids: CASSWGLAGQETQYF. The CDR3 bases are TGTGCCAGCAGCTGGGGACTAGCGGGACAAGAGACCCAGTACTTC.

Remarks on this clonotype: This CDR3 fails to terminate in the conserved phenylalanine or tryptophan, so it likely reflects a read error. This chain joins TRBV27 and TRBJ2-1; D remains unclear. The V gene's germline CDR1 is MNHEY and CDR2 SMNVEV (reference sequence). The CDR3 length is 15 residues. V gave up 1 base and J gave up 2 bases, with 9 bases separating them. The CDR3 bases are TGTGCCAGCAGTTTATATAACAGTCCCTACAATGAGCAGTTCCTC. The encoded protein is CASSLYNSPYNEQFL.

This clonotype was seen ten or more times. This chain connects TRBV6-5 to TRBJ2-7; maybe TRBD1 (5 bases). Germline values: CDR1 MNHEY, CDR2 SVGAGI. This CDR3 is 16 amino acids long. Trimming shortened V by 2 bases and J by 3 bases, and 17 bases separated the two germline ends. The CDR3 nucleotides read TGTGCCAGCAGTTACGGCGCCCGGCCCCAGGGCTACGAGCAGTACTTC. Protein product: CASSYGARPQGYEQYF.

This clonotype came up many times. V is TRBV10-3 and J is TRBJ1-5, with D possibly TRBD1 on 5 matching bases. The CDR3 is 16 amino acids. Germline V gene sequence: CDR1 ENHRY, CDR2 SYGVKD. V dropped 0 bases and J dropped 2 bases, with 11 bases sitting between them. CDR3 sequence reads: CAISESKQVGNQPQHF. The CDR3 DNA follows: TGTGCCATCAGTGAGTCGAAACAGGTTGGCAATCAGCCCCAGCATTTT.

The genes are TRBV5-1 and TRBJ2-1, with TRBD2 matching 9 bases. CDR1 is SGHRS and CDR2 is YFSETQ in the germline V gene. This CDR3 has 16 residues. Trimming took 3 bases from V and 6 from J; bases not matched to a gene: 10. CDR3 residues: CASSSTIAGDLNEQFF. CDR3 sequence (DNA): TGCGCCAGCAGCTCAACTATAGCGGGGGACCTCAATGAGCAGTTCTTC. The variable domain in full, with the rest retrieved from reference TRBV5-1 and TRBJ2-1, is KAGVTQTPRYLIKTRGQQVTLSCSPISGHRSVSWYQQTPGQGLQFLFEYFSETQRNKGNFPGRFSGRQFSNSRSEMNVSTLELGDSALYLCASSSTIAGDLNEQFFGPGTRLTVL.

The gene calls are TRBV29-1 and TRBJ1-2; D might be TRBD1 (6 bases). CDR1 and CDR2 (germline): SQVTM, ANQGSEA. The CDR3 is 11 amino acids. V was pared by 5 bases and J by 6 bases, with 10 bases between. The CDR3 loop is CSVPRTDGYTF. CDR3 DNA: TGCAGCGTTCCCCGGACAGATGGCTACACCTTC.

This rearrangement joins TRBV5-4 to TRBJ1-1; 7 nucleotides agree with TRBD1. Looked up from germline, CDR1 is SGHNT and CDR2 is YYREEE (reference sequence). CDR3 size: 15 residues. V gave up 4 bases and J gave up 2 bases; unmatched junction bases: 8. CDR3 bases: TGTGCCAGCAGCAATCGACAGGGTCCAAACACTGAAGCTTTCTTT. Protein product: CASSNRQGPNTEAFF.

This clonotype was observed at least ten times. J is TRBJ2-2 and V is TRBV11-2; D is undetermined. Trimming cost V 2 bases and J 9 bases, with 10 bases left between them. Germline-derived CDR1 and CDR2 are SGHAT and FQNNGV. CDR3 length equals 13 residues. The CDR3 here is CASSLTHQRELFF. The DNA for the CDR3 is TGTGCCAGCAGCTTAACCCATCAGCGGGAGCTGTTTTTT. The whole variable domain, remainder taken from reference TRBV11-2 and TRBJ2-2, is EAGVAQSPRYKIIEKRQSVAFWCNPISGHATLYWYQQILGQGPKLLIQFQNNGVVDDSQLPKDRFSAERLKGVDSTLKIQPAKLEDSAVYLCASSLTHQRELFFGEGSRLTVL.

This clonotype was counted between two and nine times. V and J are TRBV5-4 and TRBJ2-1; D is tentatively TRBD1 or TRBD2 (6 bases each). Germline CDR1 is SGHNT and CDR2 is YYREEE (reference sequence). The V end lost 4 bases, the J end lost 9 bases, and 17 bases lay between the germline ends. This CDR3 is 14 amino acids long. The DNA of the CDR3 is TGTGCCAGCAGCAGCTTAGGGGGGTACGGTGAGCAGTTCTTC. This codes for CASSSLGGYGEQFF.

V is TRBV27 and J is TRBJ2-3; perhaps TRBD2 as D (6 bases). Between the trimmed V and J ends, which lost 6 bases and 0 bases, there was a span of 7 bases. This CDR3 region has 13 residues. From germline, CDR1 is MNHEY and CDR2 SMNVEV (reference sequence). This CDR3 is CASSSGSTDTQYF. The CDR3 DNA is TGTGCCAGCAGCAGCGGGAGCACAGATACGCAGTATTTT.

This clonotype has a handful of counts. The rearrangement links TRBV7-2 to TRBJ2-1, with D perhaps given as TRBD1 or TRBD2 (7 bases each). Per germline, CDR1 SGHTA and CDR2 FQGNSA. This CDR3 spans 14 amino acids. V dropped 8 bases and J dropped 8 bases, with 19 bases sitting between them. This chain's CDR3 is CASSQGGGGDEQFF. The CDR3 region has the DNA TGTGCCAGCTCCCAGGGGGGTGGGGGGGATGAGCAGTTCTTC. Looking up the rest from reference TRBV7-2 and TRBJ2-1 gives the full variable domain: GAGVSQSPSNKVTEKGKDVELRCDPISGHTALYWYRQSLGQGLEFLIYFQGNSAPDKSGLPSDRFSAERTGGSVSTLTIQRTQQEDSAVYLCASSQGGGGDEQFFGPGTRLTVL.

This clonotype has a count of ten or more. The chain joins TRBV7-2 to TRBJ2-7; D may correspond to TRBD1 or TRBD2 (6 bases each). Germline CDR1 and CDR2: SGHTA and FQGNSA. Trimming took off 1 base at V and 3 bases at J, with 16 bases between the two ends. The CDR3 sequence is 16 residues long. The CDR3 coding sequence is TGTGCCAGCAGCTTAGAAGAGGGGGGCGGCTACTACGAGCAGTACTTC. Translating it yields CASSLEEGGGYYEQYF.

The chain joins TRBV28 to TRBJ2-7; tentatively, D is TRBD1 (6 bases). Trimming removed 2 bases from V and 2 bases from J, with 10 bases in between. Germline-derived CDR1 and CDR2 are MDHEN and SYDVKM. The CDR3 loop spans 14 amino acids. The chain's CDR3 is CASSLQGTPYEQYF. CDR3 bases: TGTGCCAGCAGTTTACAGGGGACCCCCTACGAGCAGTACTTC.

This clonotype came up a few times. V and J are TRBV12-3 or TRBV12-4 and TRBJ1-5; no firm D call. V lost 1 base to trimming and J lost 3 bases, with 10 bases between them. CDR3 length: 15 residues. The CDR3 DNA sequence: TGTGCCAGCAGTTTAGACTCTGGGCACAATCAGCCCCAGCATTTT. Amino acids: CASSLDSGHNQPQHF.

The CDR3 nucleotides are TGTGCCAGTAGTATAGAGGCGGGTTTGAACACTGAAGCTTTCTTT. This codes for CASSIEAGLNTEAFF. This chain links TRBV19 with TRBJ1-1; D remains unclear. Trimming left V 0 bases short and J 0 bases short, with 8 bases between. Looked up from germline, CDR1 is LNHDA and CDR2 is SQIVND (reference sequence). The CDR3 runs 15 residues.

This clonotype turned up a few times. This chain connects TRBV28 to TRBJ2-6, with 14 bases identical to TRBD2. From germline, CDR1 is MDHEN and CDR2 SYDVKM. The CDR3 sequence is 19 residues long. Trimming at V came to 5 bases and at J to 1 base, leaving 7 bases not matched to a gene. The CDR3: CASSHGLAGGPSGANVLTF. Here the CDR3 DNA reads TGTGCCAGCAGTCACGGACTAGCGGGGGGACCGTCTGGGGCCAACGTCCTGACTTTC. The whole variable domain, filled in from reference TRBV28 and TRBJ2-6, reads DVKVTQSSRYLVKRTGEKVFLECVQDMDHENMFWYRQDPGLGLRLIYFSYDVKMKEKGDIPEGYSVSREKKERFSLILESASTNQTSMYLCASSHGLAGGPSGANVLTFGAGSRLTVL.

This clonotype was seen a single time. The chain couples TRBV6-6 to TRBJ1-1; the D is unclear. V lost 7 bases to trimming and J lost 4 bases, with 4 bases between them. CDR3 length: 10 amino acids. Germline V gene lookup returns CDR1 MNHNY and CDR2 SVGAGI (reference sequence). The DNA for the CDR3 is TGTGCCAGCATCTCCACTGAAGCTTTCTTT. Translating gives CASISTEAFF.

CDR3 DNA: TGTGCCAGCAGTCCCTTCCCCCGGGACCCCGAGGAAGAGACCCAGTACTTC. Protein product: CASSPFPRDPEEETQYF. The rearrangement links TRBV27 to TRBJ2-5, with D perhaps assigned TRBD1 or TRBD2 (5 bases each). The CDR3 runs 17 residues. Trimming left V 5 bases short and J 3 bases short, with 22 bases between. Germline CDR1 MNHEY, CDR2 SMNVEV (reference sequence).